A single sample is the source of the 30 T cell receptor beta chains below, sequenced in a study of T cells in Graves' hyperthyroidism and ophthalmopathy. Amplified TCR beta CDR3 regions derived from RNA transcripts. The HTBI primer set was used in a first-round RT-PCR of the TCR CDR3. TCRdb re-called the multiplex PCR reads through MiXCR, storing one row per CDR3 protein. The sample holds about 150,000 distinct CDR3 sequences, more than 20% seen once. Sequences were obtained from blood. These receptor sequences come from a woman between 50 and 59 years old with Graves' hyperthyroidism that later progressed to Graves' ophthalmopathy.

This clonotype was recorded at least ten times. CDR3 nucleotide sequence: TGTGCCAGCAGCAGTATGGGACAAAACTATGGCTACACCTTC. The encoded protein is CASSSMGQNYGYTF. This rearrangement joins TRBV28 to TRBJ1-2; possibly TRBD1 for D (6 bases). The CDR3 contains 14 residues. CDR1 and CDR2 (germline): MDHEN, SYDVKM. The V and J ends lost 6 bases and 2 bases respectively, with 13 bases between them.

The V and J genes are TRBV20-1 and TRBJ2-2, with D perhaps being TRBD1 or TRBD2 (5 bases each). The V gene's germline CDR1 is DFQATT and CDR2 SNEGSKA (reference sequence). The CDR3 length is 16 residues. Trimming left V 1 base short and J 5 bases short, with 17 bases between. CDR3 bases: TGCAGTGCTAGAGCGGGACGGGTGGGCCGGACCGGGGAGCTGTTTTTT. It encodes CSARAGRVGRTGELFF.

This clonotype came up many times. The chain carries TRBV5-1 and TRBJ2-5, with D perhaps matching TRBD1 (6 bases). V dropped 2 bases and J dropped 8 bases, with 10 bases sitting between them. Germline V gene sequence: CDR1 SGHRS, CDR2 YFSETQ. The CDR3 is made up of 12 amino acids. CDR3 protein: CASSFNRETQYF. CDR3 bases: TGCGCCAGCAGCTTCAACAGGGAAACCCAGTACTTC.

This chain connects TRBV6-1 to TRBJ1-6, with 8 bases that match TRBD1. V shed 5 bases and J 7 bases; nucleotides not matched to a gene: 4. The CDR3 spans 14 residues. Looked up from germline, CDR1 is MNHNS and CDR2 is SASEGT. The CDR3 DNA reads as TGTGCCAGCAGTCCACAGGGGGGAAATTCACCCCTCCACTTT. It encodes CASSPQGGNSPLHF.

CDR3 DNA sequence: TGTGCCAGCAGTGAAGGGACAGGAAAGCGAGAGCAGTACTTC. Its translation is CASSEGTGKREQYF. The chain joins TRBV2 to TRBJ2-7; 7 nucleotides match TRBD1. The V gene end was trimmed by 1 base and the J gene end by 7 bases; junction bases not matched to a gene: 7. Germline CDR1 SNHLY, CDR2 FYNNEI. The CDR3 is made up of 14 amino acids.

Ten or more counts support this clonotype. CDR3: CASSATVYTEAFF. CDR3 nucleotides: TGTGCCAGCAGCGCGACAGTCTACACTGAAGCTTTCTTT. This chain joins TRBV11-2 and TRBJ1-1, with a possible D match to TRBD1 (5 bases). The CDR3 is made up of 13 amino acids. The germline gives CDR1 SGHAT, CDR2 FQNNGV. V gave up 5 bases and J gave up 3 bases, with 10 bases separating them.

The genes are TRBV12-3 or TRBV12-4 and TRBJ2-3; 7 nucleotides match TRBD2. With 3 bases clipped from V and 2 bases from J, the junction kept 11 bases outside the gene matches. CDR3 size: 17 residues. The CDR3 sequence is CASSFLVRESDTDTQYF. The CDR3 region has the DNA TGTGCCAGCAGTTTTTTGGTGCGGGAGTCGGACACAGATACGCAGTATTTT.

This clonotype occurred many times. The chain recombines TRBV6-6 with TRBJ2-1; a possible D gene is TRBD2 (5 bases). The CDR3 consists of 18 residues. The V and J ends lost 0 bases and 4 bases respectively, with 19 bases between them. Germline V gives CDR1 MNHNY, CDR2 SVGAGI (reference sequence). The CDR3 loop is CASSYSGQGRGRYNEQFF. In DNA, the CDR3 is TGTGCCAGCAGTTACTCTGGCCAAGGTCGCGGGCGATACAATGAGCAGTTCTTC.

The chain recombines TRBV20-1 with TRBJ2-4; a possible D gene is TRBD1 (6 bases). V was pared by 3 bases and J by 6 bases, with 15 bases between. Germline V lookup: CDR1 DFQATT, CDR2 SNEGSKA (reference sequence). This CDR3 comprises 14 residues. CDR3 residues: CSARGLGQTNIQYF. DNA for the CDR3: TGCAGTGCTAGGGGCCTGGGACAAACAAACATTCAGTACTTC.

This clonotype occurred a few times. Given a much more abundant clone one base away, this may be a read error. The rearrangement links TRBV3-1 to TRBJ2-1, with TRBD1 matching 9 bases. The closer fit of TRBJ2-7 to the DNA end suggests the J call may be wrong. CDR3 length: 17 amino acids. Germline V gene sequence: CDR1 LGHDT, CDR2 YNNKEL (reference sequence). The CDR3 coding sequence is TGTGCCAGCAGCCGACAGGTTACAGGGGGCACCTACAATGAGCAGTACTTC. As protein: CASSRQVTGGTYNEQYF.

Notes on this clonotype: A read error is possible here, since a much larger clone lies one base away. The chain uses TRBV2 and TRBJ2-7, with 10 bases aligning to TRBD2. CDR3 length: 14 amino acids. Germline lookup yields CDR1 SNHLY and CDR2 FYNNEI. V shed 7 bases and J 7 bases; nucleotides not matched to a gene: 10. In DNA, the CDR3 is TGTGCCAGCAAGAAGCGGGAGGGGGGCAATGAGCAGTACTTC. Protein: CASKKREGGNEQYF.

This clonotype appeared a few times. The CDR3 bases are TGTGCCAGCAGCTTGGAGACAGGGTTGGTCCAGCCCCAGCATTTT. This codes for CASSLETGLVQPQHF. The chain joins TRBV5-4 to TRBJ1-5, with 7 nucleotides matching TRBD1. Trimming cost V 0 bases and J 7 bases; bases outside gene matches: 7. Germline V lookup: CDR1 SGHNT, CDR2 YYREEE (reference sequence). The CDR3 extends over 15 amino acids.

This clonotype has at least ten counts. This chain connects TRBV27 to TRBJ2-1, with TRBD2 matching 8 bases. With V trimmed by 5 bases and J by 1 base, 4 bases remained unmatched. CDR1 and CDR2 (germline): MNHEY, SMNVEV (reference sequence). The CDR3 is 15 residues long. In DNA, the CDR3 is TGTGCCAGCAGTCAGGGACTAGTTTCCTACAATGAGCAGTTCTTC. It encodes CASSQGLVSYNEQFF.

V is TRBV11-2 and J is TRBJ2-4; the D gene is possibly TRBD2 (5 bases). Germline loops: CDR1 SGHAT, CDR2 FQNNGV. This CDR3 comprises 14 residues. The ends were cut back, 1 base at V and 2 bases at J, with 6 bases in the middle. The CDR3 sequence: CASSLGLPKNIQYF. CDR3 DNA: TGTGCCAGCAGCTTAGGACTACCCAAAAACATTCAGTACTTC.

There are many counts of this clonotype. The chain combines TRBV12-3 or TRBV12-4 with TRBJ2-2; 8 bases map to TRBD2. The CDR3 covers 18 residues. Unmatched junction bases numbered 19, after V lost 6 bases and J lost 7 bases. The CDR3 DNA follows: TGTGCCAGCAGCCAACTCGCGAGCGGGAGAAGTTACGGCGGGGAGCTGTTTTTT. The encoded protein is CASSQLASGRSYGGELFF.

The chain employs TRBV7-9 and TRBJ2-3, with D tentatively TRBD1 (6 bases). Trimming cost V 4 bases and J 0 bases, with 17 bases left between them. This CDR3 region has 17 residues. CDR1 and CDR2 from the germline V gene are SEHNR and FQNEAQ (reference sequence). Written as DNA, the CDR3 is TGTGCCAGCAGCTCAACCCTACAGGGAACTAGCACAGATACGCAGTATTTT. Its translation: CASSSTLQGTSTDTQYF.

The rearrangement joins TRBV5-1 to TRBJ2-7; D unclear. V lost 0 bases and J lost 1, with 5 bases in between. This CDR3 is 13 amino acids long. Germline-derived CDR1 and CDR2 are SGHRS and YFSETQ. The CDR3: CASSLAWSYEQYF. Written as DNA, the CDR3 is TGCGCCAGCAGCTTGGCGTGGTCCTACGAGCAGTACTTC.

This clonotype was detected once. The rearrangement uses TRBV5-1 and TRBJ2-2; the match to TRBD1 covers 8 bases. The J segment lost 1 base and the V segment lost 4 bases, leaving 6 bases of the junction unmatched. This CDR3 region has 16 residues. CDR1 is SGHRS, CDR2 YFSETQ, per germline. CDR3 in amino acids: CASSVSGTGNTGELFF. In DNA, the CDR3 is TGCGCCAGCAGCGTTTCCGGGACAGGGAACACCGGGGAGCTGTTTTTT.

V is TRBV19 and J is TRBJ2-3; 11 bases are shared with TRBD2. CDR1 and CDR2 from the germline V gene are LNHDA and SQIVND (reference sequence). This CDR3 is built from 16 residues. J was trimmed by 3 bases and V by 0 bases; bases with no gene match: 2. CDR3 DNA sequence: TGTGCCAGTAGTATAGATTTAGCGGGAGGGACAGATACGCAGTATTTT. The encoded protein is CASSIDLAGGTDTQYF.

This clonotype was seen a few times. V is TRBV10-2 and J is TRBJ2-7; either TRBD1 or TRBD2 may supply D (6 bases each). V was shortened by 10 bases and J by 3 bases, with 19 bases between the two germline ends. There are 14 residues in the CDR3. Germline CDR1 is WSHSY and CDR2 is SAAADI. The CDR3 region is CATPSGGGFYEQYF. CDR3 DNA sequence: TGCGCCACCCCCTCCGGAGGGGGGTTCTACGAGCAGTACTTC.

This clonotype was seen many times. The chain is built from TRBV6-1 and TRBJ1-1, with 7 bases aligning to TRBD1. The germline CDR1 and CDR2 sequences are MNHNS and SASEGT. V shed 6 bases and J 0 bases; nucleotides not matched to a gene: 10. CDR3 length: 16 residues. CDR3 protein: CASRTTGTAMNTEAFF. DNA for the CDR3: TGTGCCAGCAGGACTACTGGGACAGCCATGAACACTGAAGCTTTCTTT.

This clonotype has a count of ten or more. The chain couples TRBV19 to TRBJ2-3; no clear D. CDR3 size: 15 residues. V lost 5 bases to trimming and J lost 6 bases, with 18 bases between them. Germline V gives CDR1 LNHDA, CDR2 SQIVND (reference sequence). In nucleotides, the CDR3 is TGTGCCAGTAGTTCTTACGGACCACGCGGTGATACGCAGTATTTT. It codes for CASSSYGPRGDTQYF.

This clonotype was recorded many times. V is TRBV30 and J is TRBJ1-1, with 7 bases lining up with TRBD1. V dropped 4 bases and J dropped 3; count of bases not matched to a gene: 8. CDR1 is GTSNPN and CDR2 is SVGIG in the germline V gene (reference sequence). This CDR3 has 14 amino acids. The CDR3 reads CAWIRKGADTEAFF. The CDR3 DNA reads as TGTGCCTGGATTCGAAAGGGGGCGGACACTGAAGCTTTCTTT.

This clonotype occurred many times. The CDR3 nucleotides are TGTGCCACCAGCAGAGGAGGACAGGGGGACACTGAAGCTTTCTTT. Translation: CATSRGGQGDTEAFF. The chain couples TRBV15 to TRBJ1-1; 10 nucleotides line up with TRBD1. The CDR3 totals 15 residues. Germline V lookup: CDR1 LNHNV, CDR2 YYDKDF (reference sequence). With V trimmed by 1 base and J by 3 bases, 2 bases remained unmatched.

The CDR3 region is CSARSGSNYEQYF. DNA for the CDR3: TGCAGTGCCCGAAGCGGGAGTAACTACGAGCAGTACTTC. This chain joins TRBV20-1 and TRBJ2-7; TRBD2 matches 8 bases. From germline, CDR1 is DFQATT and CDR2 SNEGSKA (reference sequence). After removal of 6 bases from V and 3 bases from J, the junction contained 7 bases not matched to a gene. The CDR3 is 13 residues long.

This clonotype was counted at least ten times. The chain carries TRBV12-3 or TRBV12-4 and TRBJ1-1, with D perhaps TRBD1 (5 bases). There are 12 residues in the CDR3. The germline V and J ends were trimmed by 10 bases and 5 bases, with 14 bases remaining between them. DNA for the CDR3: TGTGCCATTAAGGGGTGGGGTACTGAAGCTTTCTTT. It yields the protein CAIKGWGTEAFF.

The V and J genes are TRBV6-1 and TRBJ2-5; D is possibly TRBD1 (7 bases). CDR3 length: 13 residues. V was shortened by 8 bases and J by 5 bases, with 15 bases between the two germline ends. Germline values: CDR1 MNHNS, CDR2 SASEGT. Here the CDR3 reads CASRTGGGETQYF. CDR3 DNA: TGTGCCAGCCGGACAGGAGGGGGCGAGACCCAGTACTTC.

This clonotype came up many times. The chain links TRBV4-2 to TRBJ2-7; no reliable D call. The CDR3 covers 17 residues. Looked up from germline, CDR1 is LGHNA and CDR2 is YNFKEQ. V lost 1 base, J lost 1 base, and 17 bases lay in between. CDR3 loop: CASSQGATVSTSYEQYF. The CDR3 region has the DNA TGTGCCAGCAGCCAAGGAGCAACGGTATCGACTTCCTACGAGCAGTACTTC.

This clonotype was picked up many times. The DNA for the CDR3 is TGTGCCTGGAGCAGGGGGTCGCACACTGAAGCTTTCTTT. It encodes CAWSRGSHTEAFF. J is TRBJ1-1 and V is TRBV30, with 7 bases matching TRBD1. Germline trimming cut 3 bases from V and 3 bases from J; bases unmatched to any gene: 4. The CDR3 sequence is 13 residues long. Per germline, CDR1 GTSNPN and CDR2 SVGIG (reference sequence). Combining the CDR3 with reference TRBV30 and TRBJ1-1 gives the whole variable domain SQTIHQWPATLVQPVGSPLSLECTVEGTSNPNLYWYRQAAGRGLQLLFYSVGIGQISSEVPQNLSASRPQDRQFILSSKKLLLSDSGFYLCAWSRGSHTEAFFGQGTRLTVV.

The table lists this clonotype with many counts. This chain connects TRBV7-9 to TRBJ2-7; D perhaps matches TRBD2 (7 bases). The CDR3 spans 14 residues. The ends were cut back, 5 bases at V and 6 bases at J, with 17 bases in the middle. From germline, CDR1 is SEHNR and CDR2 FQNEAQ (reference sequence). CDR3 nucleotides: TGTGCCAGCAGCGTTCCGGGGGGCGGCGCCGAGCAGTACTTC. This gives the protein CASSVPGGGAEQYF.